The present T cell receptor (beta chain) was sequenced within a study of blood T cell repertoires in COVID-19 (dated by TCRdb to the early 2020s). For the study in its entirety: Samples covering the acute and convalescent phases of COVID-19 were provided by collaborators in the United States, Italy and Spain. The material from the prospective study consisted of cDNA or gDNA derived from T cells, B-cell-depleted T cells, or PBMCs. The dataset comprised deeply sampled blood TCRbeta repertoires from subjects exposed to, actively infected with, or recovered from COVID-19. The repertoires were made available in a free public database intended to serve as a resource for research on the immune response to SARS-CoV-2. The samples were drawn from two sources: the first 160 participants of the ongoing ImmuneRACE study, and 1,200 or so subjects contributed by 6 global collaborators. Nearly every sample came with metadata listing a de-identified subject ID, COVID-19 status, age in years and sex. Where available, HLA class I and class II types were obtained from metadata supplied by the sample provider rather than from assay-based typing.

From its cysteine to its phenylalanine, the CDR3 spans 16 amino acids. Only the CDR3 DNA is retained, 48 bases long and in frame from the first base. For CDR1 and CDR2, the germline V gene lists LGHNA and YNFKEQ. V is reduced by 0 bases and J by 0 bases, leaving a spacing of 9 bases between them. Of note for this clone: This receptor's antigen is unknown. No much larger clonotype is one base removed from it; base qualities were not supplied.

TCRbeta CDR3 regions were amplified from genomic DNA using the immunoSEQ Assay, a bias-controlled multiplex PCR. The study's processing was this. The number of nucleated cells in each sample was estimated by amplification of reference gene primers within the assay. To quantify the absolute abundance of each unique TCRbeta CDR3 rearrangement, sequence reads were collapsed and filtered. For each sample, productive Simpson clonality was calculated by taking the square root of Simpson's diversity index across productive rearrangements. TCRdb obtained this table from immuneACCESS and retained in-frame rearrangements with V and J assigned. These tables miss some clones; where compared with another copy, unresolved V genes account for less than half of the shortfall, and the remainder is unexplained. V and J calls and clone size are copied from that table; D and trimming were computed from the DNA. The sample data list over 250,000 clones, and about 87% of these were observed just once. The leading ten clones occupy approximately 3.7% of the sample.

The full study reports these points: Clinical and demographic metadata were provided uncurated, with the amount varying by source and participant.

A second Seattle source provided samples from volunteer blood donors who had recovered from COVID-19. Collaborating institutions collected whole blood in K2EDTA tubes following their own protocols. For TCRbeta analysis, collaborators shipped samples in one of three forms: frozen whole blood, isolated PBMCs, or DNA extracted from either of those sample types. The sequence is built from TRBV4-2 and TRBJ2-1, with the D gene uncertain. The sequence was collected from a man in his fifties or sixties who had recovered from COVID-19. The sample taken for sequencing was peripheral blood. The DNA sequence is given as TGTGCCAGCAGCCAAGATTCGCGGAGCTCCTACAATGAGCAGTTCTTC. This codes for CASSQDSRSSYNEQFF.